This T cell receptor beta chain emerged from a study of blood T cell repertoires in COVID-19. Study-wide context: Acute-phase and convalescent COVID-19 samples originated in the United States, Italy and Spain. Sources were T cells, B-cell-depleted T cells, or PBMCs; the material itself was cDNA or gDNA.

V trimming: 4 bases; J trimming: 2 bases; junction bases outside the gene matches: 12. Germline CDR1 SGHVS, CDR2 FQNEAQ. The CDR3 is made up of 18 amino acids. As handled by the study authors: Reference gene primer amplification in the assay estimated nucleated cell counts. The table came from immunoSEQ multiplex PCR; TCRdb's copy has only in-frame clones and leaves some out. The V and J calls and clone size come from that table; D and trimming were worked out from the DNA. The sample lists about 260,000 clones; around 87% were seen once. The origin of this receptor is a middle-aged woman who had recovered from COVID-19. The chain recombines TRBV7-8 with TRBJ2-3; the match to TRBD2 covers 10 bases. The sequencing input was peripheral blood. The CDR3 DNA follows: TGTGCCAGCAGCTCCCTAGGGGGGAGCGGGGGGGCCACAGATACGCAGTATTTT. Translation: CASSSLGGSGGATDTQYF. Supplemented by reference TRBV7-8 and TRBJ2-3, the full variable domain reads GAGVSQSPRYKVAKRGQDVALRCDPISGHVSLFWYQQALGQGPEFLTYFQNEAQLDKSGLPSDRFFAERPEGSVSTLKIQRTQQEDSAVYLCASSSLGGSGGATDTQYFGPGTRLTVL.